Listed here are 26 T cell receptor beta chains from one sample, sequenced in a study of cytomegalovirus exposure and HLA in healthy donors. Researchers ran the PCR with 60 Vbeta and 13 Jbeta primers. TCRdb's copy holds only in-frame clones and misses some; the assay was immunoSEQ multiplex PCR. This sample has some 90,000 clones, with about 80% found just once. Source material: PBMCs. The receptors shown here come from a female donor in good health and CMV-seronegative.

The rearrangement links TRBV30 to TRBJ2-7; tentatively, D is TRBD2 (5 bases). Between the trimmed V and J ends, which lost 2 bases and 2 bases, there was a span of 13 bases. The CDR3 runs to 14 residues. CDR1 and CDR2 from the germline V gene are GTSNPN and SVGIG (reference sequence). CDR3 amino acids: CAWSNNVEAYEQYF. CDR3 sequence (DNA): TGTGCCTGGAGTAATAACGTGGAGGCCTACGAGCAGTACTTC.

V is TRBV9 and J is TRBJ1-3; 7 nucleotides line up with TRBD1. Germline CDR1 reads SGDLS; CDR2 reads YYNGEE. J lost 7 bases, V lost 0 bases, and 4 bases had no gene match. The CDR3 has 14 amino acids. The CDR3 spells CASSVEQGTNTIYF. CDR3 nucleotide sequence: TGTGCCAGCAGCGTAGAACAGGGGACTAACACCATATATTTT.

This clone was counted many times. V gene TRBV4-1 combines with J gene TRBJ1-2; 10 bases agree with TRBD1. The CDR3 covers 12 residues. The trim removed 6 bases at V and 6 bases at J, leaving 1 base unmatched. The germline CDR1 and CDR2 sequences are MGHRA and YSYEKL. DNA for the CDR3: TGCGCCAGCAGGACAGGGGGCGATGGCTACACCTTC. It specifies CASRTGGDGYTF.

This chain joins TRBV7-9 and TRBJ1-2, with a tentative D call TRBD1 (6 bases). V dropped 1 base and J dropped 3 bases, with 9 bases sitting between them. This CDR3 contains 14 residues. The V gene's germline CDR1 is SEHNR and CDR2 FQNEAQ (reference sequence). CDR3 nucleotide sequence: TGTGCCAGCAGCTTAGGGGGACAAGACTATGGCTACACCTTC. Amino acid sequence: CASSLGGQDYGYTF.

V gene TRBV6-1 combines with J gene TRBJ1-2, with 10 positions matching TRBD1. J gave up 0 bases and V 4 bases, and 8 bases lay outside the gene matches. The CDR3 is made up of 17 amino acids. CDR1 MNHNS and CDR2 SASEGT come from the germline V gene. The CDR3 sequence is CASSVTGTGAANYGYTF. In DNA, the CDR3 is TGTGCCAGCAGTGTTACCGGGACAGGGGCCGCTAACTATGGCTACACCTTC.

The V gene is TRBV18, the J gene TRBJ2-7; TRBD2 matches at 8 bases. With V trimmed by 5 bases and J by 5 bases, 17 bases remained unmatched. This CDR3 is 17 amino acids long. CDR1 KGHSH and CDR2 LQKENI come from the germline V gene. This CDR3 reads CASSWASTGGPRDEQYF. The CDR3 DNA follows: TGTGCCAGCTCATGGGCTTCTACGGGAGGGCCTAGGGACGAGCAGTACTTC.

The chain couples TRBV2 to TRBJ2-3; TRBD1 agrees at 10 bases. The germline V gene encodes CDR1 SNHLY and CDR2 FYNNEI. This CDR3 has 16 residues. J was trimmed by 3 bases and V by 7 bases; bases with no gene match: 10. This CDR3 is CASTRRDRGFTDTQYF. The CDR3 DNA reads TGTGCCAGCACCCGGCGGGACAGGGGATTTACAGATACGCAGTATTTT.

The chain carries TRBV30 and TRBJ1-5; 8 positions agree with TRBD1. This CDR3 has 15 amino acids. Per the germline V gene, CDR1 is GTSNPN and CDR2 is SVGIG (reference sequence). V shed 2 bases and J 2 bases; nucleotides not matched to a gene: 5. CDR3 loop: CAWSRTGSGNQPQHF. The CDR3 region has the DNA TGTGCCTGGAGTCGGACAGGGTCGGGCAATCAGCCCCAGCATTTT. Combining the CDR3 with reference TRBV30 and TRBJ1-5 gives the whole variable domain SQTIHQWPATLVQPVGSPLSLECTVEGTSNPNLYWYRQAAGRGLQLLFYSVGIGQISSEVPQNLSASRPQDRQFILSSKKLLLSDSGFYLCAWSRTGSGNQPQHFGDGTRLSIL.

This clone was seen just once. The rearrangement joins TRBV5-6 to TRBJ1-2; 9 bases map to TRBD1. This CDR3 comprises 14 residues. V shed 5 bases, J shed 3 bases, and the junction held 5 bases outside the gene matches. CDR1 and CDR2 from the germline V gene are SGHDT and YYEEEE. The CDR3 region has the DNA TGTGCCAGCAGGCCCACAGGGGGCGACTATGGCTACACCTTC. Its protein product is CASRPTGGDYGYTF.

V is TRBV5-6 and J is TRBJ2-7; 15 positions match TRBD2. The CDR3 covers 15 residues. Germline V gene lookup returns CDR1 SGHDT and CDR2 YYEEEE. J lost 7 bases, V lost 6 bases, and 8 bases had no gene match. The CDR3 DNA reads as TGTGCCAGCAACCAGGGACTAGCGGGAGGCAGGGAGCAGTACTTC. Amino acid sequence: CASNQGLAGGREQYF. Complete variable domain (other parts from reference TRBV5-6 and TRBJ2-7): DAGVTQSPTHLIKTRGQQVTLRCSPKSGHDTVSWYQQALGQGPQFIFQYYEEEERQRGNFPDRFSGHQFPNYSSELNVNALLLGDSALYLCASNQGLAGGREQYFGPGTRLTVT.

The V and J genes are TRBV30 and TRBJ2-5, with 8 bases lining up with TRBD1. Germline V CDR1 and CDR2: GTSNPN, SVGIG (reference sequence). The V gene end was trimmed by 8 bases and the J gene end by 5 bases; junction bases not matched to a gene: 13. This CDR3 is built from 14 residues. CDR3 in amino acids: CARRVAGGDETQYF. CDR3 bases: TGTGCCCGCCGGGTGGCAGGGGGCGATGAGACCCAGTACTTC.

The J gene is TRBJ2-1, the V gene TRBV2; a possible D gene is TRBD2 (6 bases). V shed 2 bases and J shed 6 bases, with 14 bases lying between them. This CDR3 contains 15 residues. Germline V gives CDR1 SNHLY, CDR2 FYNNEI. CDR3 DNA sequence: TGTGCCAGCAGTGAAAACTCCGGGAGCGGCAATGAGCAGTTCTTC. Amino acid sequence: CASSENSGSGNEQFF.

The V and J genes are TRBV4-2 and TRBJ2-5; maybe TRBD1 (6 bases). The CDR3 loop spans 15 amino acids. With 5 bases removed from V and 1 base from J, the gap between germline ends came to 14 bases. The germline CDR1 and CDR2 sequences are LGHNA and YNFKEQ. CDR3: CASSGDGTTQETQYF. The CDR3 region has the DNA TGTGCCAGCAGCGGGGACGGGACAACCCAAGAGACCCAGTACTTC.

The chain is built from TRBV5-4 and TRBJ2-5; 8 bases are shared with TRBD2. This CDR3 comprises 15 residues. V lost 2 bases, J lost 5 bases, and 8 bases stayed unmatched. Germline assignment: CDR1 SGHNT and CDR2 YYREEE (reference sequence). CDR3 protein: CASSLRGGGVETQYF. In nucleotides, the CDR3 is TGTGCCAGCAGCTTACGGGGGGGAGGGGTGGAGACCCAGTACTTC.

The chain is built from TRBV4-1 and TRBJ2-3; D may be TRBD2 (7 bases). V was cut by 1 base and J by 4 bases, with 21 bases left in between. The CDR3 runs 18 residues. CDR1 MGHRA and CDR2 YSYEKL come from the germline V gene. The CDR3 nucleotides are TGCGCCAGCAGCCAAGGGCCTTCCTCATGGGGGGGCGCAGATACGCAGTATTTT. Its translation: CASSQGPSSWGGADTQYF.

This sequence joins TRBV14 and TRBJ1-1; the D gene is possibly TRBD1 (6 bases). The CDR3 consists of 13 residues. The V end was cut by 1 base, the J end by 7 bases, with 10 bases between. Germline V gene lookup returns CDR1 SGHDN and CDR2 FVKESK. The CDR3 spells CASSQVRTVEAFF. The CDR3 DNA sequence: TGTGCCAGCAGCCAAGTACGGACAGTTGAAGCTTTCTTT.

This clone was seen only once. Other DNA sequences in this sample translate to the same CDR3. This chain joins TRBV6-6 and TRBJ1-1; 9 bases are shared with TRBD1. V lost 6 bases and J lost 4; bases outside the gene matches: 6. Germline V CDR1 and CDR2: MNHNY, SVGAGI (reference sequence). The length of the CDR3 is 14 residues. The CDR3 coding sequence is TGTGCCAGCAGCCCACAGGGGGCTGGCACTGAAGCTTTCTTT. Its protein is CASSPQGAGTEAFF.

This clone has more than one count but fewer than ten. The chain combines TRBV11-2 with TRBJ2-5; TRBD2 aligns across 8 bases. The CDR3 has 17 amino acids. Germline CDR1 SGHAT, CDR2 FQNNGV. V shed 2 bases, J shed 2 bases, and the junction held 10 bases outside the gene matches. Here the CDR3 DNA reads TGTGCCAGCAGCTTAACTCCCCCAGCGGGGGCACAAGAGACCCAGTACTTC. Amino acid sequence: CASSLTPPAGAQETQYF.

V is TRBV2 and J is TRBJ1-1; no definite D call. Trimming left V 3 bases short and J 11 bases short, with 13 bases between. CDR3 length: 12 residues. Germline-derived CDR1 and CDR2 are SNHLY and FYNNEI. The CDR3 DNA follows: TGTGCCAGCAGTGATAAGAGAAGAGGGGCTTTCTTT. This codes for CASSDKRRGAFF. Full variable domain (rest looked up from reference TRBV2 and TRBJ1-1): EPEVTQTPSHQVTQMGQEVILRCVPISNHLYFYWYRQILGQKVEFLVSFYNNEISEKSEIFDDQFSVERPDGSNFTLKIRSTKLEDSAMYFCASSDKRRGAFFGQGTRLTVV.

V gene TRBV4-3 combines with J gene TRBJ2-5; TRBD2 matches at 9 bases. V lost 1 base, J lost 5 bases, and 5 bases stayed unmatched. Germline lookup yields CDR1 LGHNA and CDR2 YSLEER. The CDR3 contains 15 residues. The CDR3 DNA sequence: TGCGCCAGCAGCCAAGCACCAAGCGGGGGGGAGACCCAGTACTTC. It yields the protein CASSQAPSGGETQYF.

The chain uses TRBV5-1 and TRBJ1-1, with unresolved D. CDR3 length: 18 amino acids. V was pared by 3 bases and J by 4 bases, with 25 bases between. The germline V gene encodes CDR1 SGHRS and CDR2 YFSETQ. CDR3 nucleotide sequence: TGCGCCAGCAGCTCCGGGCTACCTGGTCGGACTGGTGCCACTGAAGCTTTCTTT. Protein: CASSSGLPGRTGATEAFF.

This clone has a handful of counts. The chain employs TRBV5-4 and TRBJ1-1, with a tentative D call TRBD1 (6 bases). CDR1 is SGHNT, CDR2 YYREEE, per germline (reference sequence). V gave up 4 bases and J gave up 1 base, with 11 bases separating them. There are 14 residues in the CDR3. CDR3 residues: CASSTIQGNTEAFF. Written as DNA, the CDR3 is TGTGCCAGCAGCACGATACAGGGGAACACTGAAGCTTTCTTT. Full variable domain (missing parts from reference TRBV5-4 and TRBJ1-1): ETGVTQSPTHLIKTRGQQVTLRCSSQSGHNTVSWYQQALGQGPQFIFQYYREEENGRGNFPPRFSGLQFPNYSSELNVNALELDDSALYLCASSTIQGNTEAFFGQGTRLTVV.

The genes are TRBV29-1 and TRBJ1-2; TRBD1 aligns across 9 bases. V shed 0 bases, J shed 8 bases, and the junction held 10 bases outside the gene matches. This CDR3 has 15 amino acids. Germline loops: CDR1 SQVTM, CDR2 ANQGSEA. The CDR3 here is CSVEDPDGQGQGYTF. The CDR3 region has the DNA TGCAGCGTTGAAGACCCGGACGGACAGGGGCAAGGCTACACCTTC.

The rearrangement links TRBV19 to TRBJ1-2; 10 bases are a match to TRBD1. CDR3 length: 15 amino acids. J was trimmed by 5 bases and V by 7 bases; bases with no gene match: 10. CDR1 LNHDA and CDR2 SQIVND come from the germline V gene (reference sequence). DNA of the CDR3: TGTGCCAGTACCATTCAACCGGGACAGGGGTATGGCTACACCTTC. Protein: CASTIQPGQGYGYTF.

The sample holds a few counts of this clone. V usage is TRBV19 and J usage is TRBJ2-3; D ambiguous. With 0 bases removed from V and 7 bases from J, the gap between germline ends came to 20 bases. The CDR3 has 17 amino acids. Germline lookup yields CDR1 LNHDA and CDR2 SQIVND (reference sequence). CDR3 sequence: CASSIDKASGYKNTQYF. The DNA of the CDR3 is TGTGCCAGTAGTATAGATAAGGCTTCAGGCTACAAAAATACGCAGTATTTT.

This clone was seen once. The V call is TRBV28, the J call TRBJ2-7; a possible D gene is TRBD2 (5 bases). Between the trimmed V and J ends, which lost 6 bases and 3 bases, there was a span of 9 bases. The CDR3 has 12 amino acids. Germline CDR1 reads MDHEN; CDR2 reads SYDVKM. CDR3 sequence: CASSEGVYEQYF. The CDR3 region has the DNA TGTGCCAGCAGCGAGGGTGTCTACGAGCAGTACTTC.